The 32 T cell receptor beta chains reported below all come from one sample, sequenced in a study of cytomegalovirus exposure and HLA in healthy donors. 60 Vbeta and 13 Jbeta primers were used in PCR. Sequenced by immunoSEQ multiplex PCR; TCRdb stores in-frame clones only, minus some. The table gives approximately 52,000 clones; the top ten clones make up 12% of it. The sample consisted of PBMCs. These receptors were obtained from a woman aged 60-70 years in good health and CMV-seropositive.

The chain combines TRBV6-1 with TRBJ1-5; D is possibly TRBD1 (6 bases). This CDR3 spans 14 amino acids. Per germline, CDR1 MNHNS and CDR2 SASEGT. Deletions cut 6 bases from V and 1 base from J, with 10 bases between. The CDR3 DNA follows: TGTGCCAGCAGGGAAAGGGGGAGCAATCAGCCCCAGCATTTT. It yields the protein CASRERGSNQPQHF.

V gene TRBV10-3 combines with J gene TRBJ1-5; 8 nucleotides line up with TRBD1. The germline V gene encodes CDR1 ENHRY and CDR2 SYGVKD. This CDR3 is 17 amino acids long. Losses at the gene ends were 2 bases for V and 0 bases for J; bases not matched to a gene: 6. CDR3 loop: CAISEDRGGFSNQPQHF. The CDR3 DNA sequence: TGTGCCATCAGTGAGGACAGGGGAGGCTTTAGCAATCAGCCCCAGCATTTT.

The rearrangement uses TRBV10-1 and TRBJ2-3, with TRBD2 matching over 13 bases. This CDR3 region has 17 residues. Germline V gives CDR1 WNHNN, CDR2 SYGVQD (reference sequence). The junction had 10 bases not matched to a gene; V was cut back by 2 bases and J by 8 bases. The CDR3 sequence: CASSETGLAGAGVTQYF. CDR3 DNA: TGCGCCAGCAGTGAGACTGGACTAGCGGGGGCCGGGGTTACGCAGTATTTT.

V gene TRBV7-9 combines with J gene TRBJ2-7; TRBD2 is a possible D gene (7 bases). Germline V gene lookup returns CDR1 SEHNR and CDR2 FQNEAQ (reference sequence). V gave up 4 bases and J gave up 2 bases, with 15 bases separating them. The CDR3 totals 15 residues. The CDR3 is CASSSPGGPAYEQYF. The CDR3 nucleotides are TGTGCCAGCAGCTCCCCCGGGGGGCCCGCCTACGAGCAGTACTTC.

The chain is built from TRBV4-2 and TRBJ2-7; 8 nucleotides line up with TRBD2. CDR1 LGHNA and CDR2 YNFKEQ come from the germline V gene. This CDR3 has 12 amino acids. Germline trimming cut 4 bases from V and 7 bases from J; bases unmatched to any gene: 3. CDR3 sequence: CASSPGGEEQYF. DNA of the CDR3: TGTGCCAGCAGCCCCGGGGGGGAAGAGCAGTACTTC.

The chain recombines TRBV2 with TRBJ1-1; 10 positions agree with TRBD1. This CDR3 is built from 16 residues. CDR1 and CDR2 (germline): SNHLY, FYNNEI. V gave up 7 bases and J gave up 2 bases; unmatched junction bases: 10. CDR3 loop: CASTRQGASVNTEAFF. CDR3 sequence (DNA): TGTGCCAGCACCCGACAGGGGGCTTCGGTAAACACTGAAGCTTTCTTT.

The chain uses TRBV2 and TRBJ1-2; TRBD1 agrees at 10 bases. Germline CDR1 is SNHLY and CDR2 is FYNNEI. CDR3 size: 14 residues. V shed 6 bases, J shed 7 bases, and the junction held 8 bases outside the gene matches. CDR3 amino acids: CASRQGQGEGGYTF. CDR3 coding DNA: TGTGCCAGCAGACAAGGACAGGGGGAGGGTGGCTACACCTTC.

The chain combines TRBV6-5 with TRBJ2-4; 8 nucleotides match TRBD1. This CDR3 comprises 16 residues. V shed 2 bases and J 3 bases; nucleotides not matched to a gene: 6. Germline loops: CDR1 MNHEY, CDR2 SVGAGI. In DNA, the CDR3 is TGTGCCAGCAGTTACAAGTCAGGGGGCGGCAAAAACATTCAGTACTTC. This encodes CASSYKSGGGKNIQYF.

The CDR3 nucleotides are TGTGCCAGCAGCCCTCGACTCGACCACGAGCAGTACTTC. Its protein product is CASSPRLDHEQYF. The rearrangement uses TRBV11-2 and TRBJ2-7; D not certain. The germline V gene encodes CDR1 SGHAT and CDR2 FQNNGV. V dropped 5 bases and J dropped 5 bases, with 13 bases sitting between them. The CDR3 consists of 13 residues. Together with reference TRBV11-2 and TRBJ2-7, the CDR3 gives the full variable domain: EAGVAQSPRYKIIEKRQSVAFWCNPISGHATLYWYQQILGQGPKLLIQFQNNGVVDDSQLPKDRFSAERLKGVDSTLKIQPAKLEDSAVYLCASSPRLDHEQYFGPGTRLTVT.

This chain links TRBV9 with TRBJ2-5, with D unclear. V was pared by 4 bases and J by 1 base, with 8 bases between. Looked up from germline, CDR1 is SGDLS and CDR2 is YYNGEE. CDR3 length: 13 amino acids. The CDR3 sequence is CASSTTGQETQYF. The CDR3 nucleotides are TGTGCCAGCAGCACCACCGGCCAAGAGACCCAGTACTTC. Using reference TRBV9 and TRBJ2-5 for the parts outside the CDR3, the full variable domain is DSGVTQTPKHLITATGQRVTLRCSPRSGDLSVYWYQQSLDQGLQFLIQYYNGEERAKGNILERFSAQQFPDLHSELNLSSLELGDSALYFCASSTTGQETQYFGPGTRLLVL.

This chain uses TRBV5-4 with TRBJ2-1; the match to TRBD1 covers 8 bases. The CDR3 spans 17 residues. V gave up 4 bases and J gave up 0 bases; unmatched junction bases: 9. In germline, CDR1 is SGHNT, CDR2 YYREEE (reference sequence). The CDR3 bases are TGTGCCAGCAGCCCCCGGGTCACAGGGGGCTCCTACAATGAGCAGTTCTTC. Its translation: CASSPRVTGGSYNEQFF.

The chain carries TRBV2 and TRBJ1-6; no reliable D call. V was trimmed by 3 bases and J by 6 bases, leaving 9 bases between them. This CDR3 is 14 amino acids long. Germline V CDR1 and CDR2: SNHLY, FYNNEI. CDR3 amino acids: CASSDGYPNSPLHF. In DNA form, the CDR3 reads TGTGCCAGCAGTGACGGTTACCCTAATTCACCCCTCCACTTT.

This sequence joins TRBV6-1 and TRBJ2-3, with 11 bases lining up with TRBD1. The CDR3 extends over 15 amino acids. The J segment lost 4 bases and the V segment lost 5 bases, leaving 5 bases of the junction unmatched. CDR1 MNHNS and CDR2 SASEGT come from the germline V gene. CDR3: CASSTRGQGADTQYF. As DNA, the CDR3 is TGTGCCAGCAGTACCCGGGGACAGGGGGCAGATACGCAGTATTTT.

The V call is TRBV14, the J call TRBJ2-7; 8 nucleotides match TRBD1. Germline V gene lookup returns CDR1 SGHDN and CDR2 FVKESK. With 1 base clipped from V and 5 bases from J, the junction kept 7 bases outside the gene matches. The CDR3 runs to 15 residues. The CDR3 region has the DNA TGTGCCAGCAGCCAAGGTCCCGGACAGGGCCACGAGCAGTACTTC. This gives the protein CASSQGPGQGHEQYF.

The V and J genes are TRBV5-1 and TRBJ1-4; TRBD1 aligns across 7 bases. CDR1 is SGHRS and CDR2 is YFSETQ in the germline V gene. V was pared by 4 bases and J by 6 bases, with 3 bases of the junction left unmatched. This CDR3 spans 13 amino acids. CDR3 sequence reads: CASSPGQDEKLFF. The CDR3, as DNA: TGCGCCAGCAGCCCAGGACAGGATGAAAAACTGTTTTTT.

The chain joins TRBV23-1 to TRBJ1-6; TRBD1 matches 9 bases. TRBV23-1 carries the ORF label, with uncertain function. The CDR3 runs to 17 residues. J was trimmed by 11 bases and V by 2 bases; bases with no gene match: 13. The CDR3 bases are TGCGCCAGCAGTCAACCGGGACAGGGTCGGGATAGTGCACCCCTCCACTTT. Translation gives CASSQPGQGRDSAPLHF.

This rearrangement joins TRBV4-1 to TRBJ2-2; the D gene is possibly TRBD1 (6 bases). V was clipped by 4 bases and J by 4 bases, with 19 bases between them. This CDR3 contains 17 residues. Germline CDR1 is MGHRA and CDR2 is YSYEKL. Here the CDR3 DNA reads TGCGCCAGCAGCCGAAGGGTTGAGCAGGGGAGCACCGGGGAGCTGTTTTTT. Its protein product is CASSRRVEQGSTGELFF.

This chain links TRBV20-1 with TRBJ2-7; the D is unclear. With 3 bases removed from V and 6 bases from J, the gap between germline ends came to 9 bases. The CDR3 is 11 amino acids. In germline, CDR1 is DFQATT, CDR2 SNEGSKA (reference sequence). The CDR3 loop reads CSASPSVEQYF. Written as DNA, the CDR3 is TGCAGTGCTAGCCCCTCAGTCGAGCAGTACTTC.

The chain combines TRBV29-1 with TRBJ1-1; no firm D call. The CDR3 contains 13 residues. Trimming stripped 3 bases from V and 1 base from J, with 9 bases between. CDR1 SQVTM and CDR2 ANQGSEA come from the germline V gene. The CDR3 loop reads CSVDLSPNTEAFF. For the CDR3, the DNA is TGCAGCGTTGATCTTAGCCCGAACACTGAAGCTTTCTTT. The variable domain in full, completed from reference TRBV29-1 and TRBJ1-1, reads SAVISQKPSRDICQRGTSLTIQCQVDSQVTMMFWYRQQPGQSLTLIATANQGSEATYESGFVIDKFPISRPNLTFSTLTVSNMSPEDSSIYLCSVDLSPNTEAFFGQGTRLTVV.

V gene TRBV4-1 combines with J gene TRBJ1-2; no clear D gene. CDR1 and CDR2 (germline): MGHRA, YSYEKL. CDR3 length: 15 residues. V was cut by 1 base and J by 4 bases, with 13 bases left in between. CDR3 coding DNA: TGCGCCAGCAGCCAAGGTACCGAGCCATCCTATGGCTACACCTTC. This translates into CASSQGTEPSYGYTF.

V and J are TRBV6-5 and TRBJ1-2; D gene unclear. V lost 6 bases, J lost 4 bases, and 12 bases lay in between. The CDR3 length is 13 residues. CDR1 MNHEY and CDR2 SVGAGI come from the germline V gene. The CDR3 nucleotides are TGTGCCAGCAGCCTCGCCACGGGCTATGGCTACACCTTC. Residues: CASSLATGYGYTF.

This rearrangement joins TRBV7-2 to TRBJ1-2, with a weak D call TRBD1 (5 bases). The V gene's germline CDR1 is SGHTA and CDR2 FQGNSA. The V end was cut by 1 base, the J end by 8 bases, with 11 bases between. This CDR3 is 13 amino acids long. The DNA of the CDR3 is TGTGCCAGCAGCTTAGGAGACCCAGGGGGCTACACCTTC. Translation gives CASSLGDPGGYTF. The entire variable domain, with the rest obtained from reference TRBV7-2 and TRBJ1-2, is as follows: GAGVSQSPSNKVTEKGKDVELRCDPISGHTALYWYRQSLGQGLEFLIYFQGNSAPDKSGLPSDRFSAERTGGSVSTLTIQRTQQEDSAVYLCASSLGDPGGYTFGSGTRLTVV.

The rearrangement joins TRBV4-1 to TRBJ2-1, with 12 positions matching TRBD2. The CDR3 runs 16 residues. With 1 base clipped from V and 6 bases from J, the junction kept 4 bases outside the gene matches. CDR1 is MGHRA, CDR2 YSYEKL, per germline. The CDR3 coding sequence is TGCGCCAGCAGCCAAGTCACTAGCGGGGGGTTCAATGAGCAGTTCTTC. Protein sequence: CASSQVTSGGFNEQFF.

The V and J genes are TRBV27 and TRBJ1-5; perhaps TRBD1 as D (5 bases). The V gene lost 8 bases and the J gene lost 7 bases, with 12 bases spanning the gap. The germline CDR1 and CDR2 sequences are MNHEY and SMNVEV (reference sequence). The CDR3 has 12 amino acids. The CDR3 is CASGQGGQPQHF. The CDR3, as DNA: TGTGCCAGCGGGCAGGGTGGGCAGCCCCAGCATTTT.

This chain joins TRBV4-1 and TRBJ2-5; 13 positions match TRBD2. CDR1 is MGHRA, CDR2 YSYEKL, per germline. This CDR3 has 16 residues. V lost 5 bases, J lost 2 bases, and 5 bases stayed unmatched. The CDR3: CASSLGLAGLQETQYF. The CDR3 DNA sequence: TGCGCCAGCAGCTTGGGACTAGCGGGGTTACAAGAGACCCAGTACTTC.

The genes are TRBV10-2 and TRBJ2-3, with unresolved D. The CDR3 is 11 amino acids. V was shortened by 9 bases and J by 5 bases, with 9 bases between the two germline ends. CDR1 WSHSY and CDR2 SAAADI come from the germline V gene. CDR3 loop: CARSSGDTQYF. CDR3 nucleotides: TGCGCCAGAAGTTCGGGAGATACGCAGTATTTT.

The rearrangement links TRBV4-3 to TRBJ2-3, with 12 bases matching TRBD2. Unmatched junction bases numbered 12, after V lost 0 bases and J lost 8 bases. This CDR3 has 18 residues. CDR1 is LGHNA, CDR2 YSLEER, per germline. Written as DNA, the CDR3 is TGCGCCAGCAGCCAAGACTGGTCGGCTAGCGGGGGGGCAGGTACGCAGTATTTT. Its protein product is CASSQDWSASGGAGTQYF.

This chain joins TRBV6-1 and TRBJ1-2; 7 positions match TRBD1. There are 15 residues in the CDR3. After removal of 2 bases from V and 4 bases from J, the junction contained 7 bases not matched to a gene. From germline, CDR1 is MNHNS and CDR2 SASEGT. CDR3 residues: CASSETGAHPYGYTF. The CDR3 DNA is TGTGCCAGCAGTGAAACAGGGGCACACCCCTATGGCTACACCTTC.

J is TRBJ2-7 and V is TRBV5-1, with D possibly TRBD1 on 6 matching bases. The germline gives CDR1 SGHRS, CDR2 YFSETQ. V lost 1 base to trimming and J lost 4 bases, with 6 bases between them. The CDR3 is 12 residues long. The CDR3 DNA reads TGCGCCAGCAGCTTGACAGGGTACGAGCAGTACTTC. Translating gives CASSLTGYEQYF.

The chain joins TRBV9 to TRBJ2-1; 11 bases agree with TRBD2. Germline V gene sequence: CDR1 SGDLS, CDR2 YYNGEE. This CDR3 region has 17 residues. With 2 bases clipped from V and 6 bases from J, the junction kept 10 bases outside the gene matches. The CDR3 sequence: CASSVLTSGVPLNEQFF. DNA for the CDR3: TGTGCCAGCAGCGTCTTGACTAGCGGGGTACCCCTCAATGAGCAGTTCTTC. Full variable domain (rest looked up from reference TRBV9 and TRBJ2-1): DSGVTQTPKHLITATGQRVTLRCSPRSGDLSVYWYQQSLDQGLQFLIQYYNGEERAKGNILERFSAQQFPDLHSELNLSSLELGDSALYFCASSVLTSGVPLNEQFFGPGTRLTVL.

This chain uses TRBV19 with TRBJ1-2, with a tentative D call TRBD1 (6 bases). The V and J ends lost 3 bases and 4 bases respectively, with 12 bases between them. The CDR3 is made up of 14 amino acids. Germline loops: CDR1 LNHDA, CDR2 SQIVND (reference sequence). The CDR3 spells CASSIPGAVYGYTF. The CDR3 DNA reads as TGTGCCAGTAGTATTCCAGGGGCGGTCTATGGCTACACCTTC.

This chain connects TRBV18 to TRBJ1-2; no clear D. V was cut by 2 bases and J by 4 bases, with 17 bases left in between. From germline, CDR1 is KGHSH and CDR2 LQKENI. CDR3 size: 16 residues. The CDR3 DNA sequence: TGTGCCAGCTCACCAGTCCGCTTAGGGCGGGCCTATGGCTACACCTTC. Translation gives CASSPVRLGRAYGYTF.